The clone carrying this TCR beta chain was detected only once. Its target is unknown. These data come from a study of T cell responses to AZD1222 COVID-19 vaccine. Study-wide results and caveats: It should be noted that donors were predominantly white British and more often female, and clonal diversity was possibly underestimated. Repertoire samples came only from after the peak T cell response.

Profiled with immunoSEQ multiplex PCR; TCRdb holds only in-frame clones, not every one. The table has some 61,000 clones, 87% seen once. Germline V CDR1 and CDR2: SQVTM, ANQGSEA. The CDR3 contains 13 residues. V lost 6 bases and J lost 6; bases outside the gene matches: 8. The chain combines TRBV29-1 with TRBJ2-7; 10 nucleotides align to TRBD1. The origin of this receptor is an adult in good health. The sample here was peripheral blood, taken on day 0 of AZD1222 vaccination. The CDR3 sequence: CSVRTGGQGEQYF. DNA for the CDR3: TGCAGCGTCAGGACAGGGGGTCAAGGCGAGCAGTACTTC.